The subject of this entry is one T cell receptor (beta chain). The antigen remains undetermined. The sample is drawn from a study of CXCR3-negative and CXCR3-positive naive CD8 T cells. Study-level findings and limits: Diversity in memory CD8+ cells fell much lower than the comparably high levels seen in both naive subsets. TRB CDR3s of CXCR3-positive naive cells were more hydrophobic than those of CXCR3-negative naive cells.

The CDR3 is made up of 18 amino acids. From germline, CDR1 is SGHTA and CDR2 FQGTGA. The authors made the TRB cDNA libraries by 5' RACE using UMI labels. TCRdb reprocessed the 5' RACE reads; each CDR3 protein has one entry and no DNA is given. The repertoire table contains tens of thousands of distinct CDR3 sequences. This TCR came from a human donor in good health. Some clones in this sample may be carry-over from other donors' samples. Sequenced input: naive CXCR3+ CD8+ T cells from blood. Subset denoted: CD45RO-CCR7+CD27+CD95- naive CD8+ T cells expressing CXCR3 (TNR3+). This sequence joins TRBV7-3 and TRBJ2-1; TCRdb calls TRBD2, which cannot be checked without DNA. CDR3 residues: CASSPPELAGSSYNEQFF.